Listed below are T cell receptor beta chains from one sample, sequenced in a study of cytomegalovirus exposure and HLA in healthy donors. Measured with immunoSEQ multiplex PCR; TCRdb has only the in-frame clones, and not every one. Of some 150,000 clones listed, roughly 80% are singletons. Sequences were obtained from PBMCs. These receptor sequences come from a woman aged 40-49 years in good health and CMV-seropositive. The CDR3 runs from the conserved cysteine through the conserved F or W. Fields, in order: D gene, V gene, clone size, J gene, CDR3 protein, CDR3 DNA. A D gene is named only where the DNA matches it firmly. Expanded clones get a size class; other rows say once, few or many, or leave the size out.

>TRBD1|TRBV4-2|.|TRBJ1-6
CASSQRDSPDNSPLHF
TGTGCCAGCAGCCAGAGGGACAGCCCCGATAATTCACCCCTCCACTTT
>TRBD2|TRBV4-3|few|TRBJ2-1
CASSPTSWSDEQFF
TGCGCCAGCAGCCCGACTAGCTGGTCAGATGAGCAGTTCTTC
>.|TRBV7-9|.|TRBJ2-1
CASSLDRGGPNNEQFF
TGTGCCAGCAGCTTAGATAGGGGAGGCCCTAACAATGAGCAGTTCTTC
>.|TRBV18|.|TRBJ1-2
CASSPLELNYGYTF
TGTGCCAGCTCACCCCTTGAGCTAAACTATGGCTACACCTTC
>.|TRBV4-3|few|TRBJ1-2
CASSQGSGGGYGYTF
TGCGCCAGCAGCCAAGGATCTGGGGGGGGCTATGGCTACACCTTC
>TRBD1|TRBV5-1|.|TRBJ2-5
CASSQGQGAGETQYF
TGCGCCAGCAGCCAAGGACAGGGGGCGGGAGAGACCCAGTACTTC
>TRBD2|TRBV19|.|TRBJ2-1
CASSILLAGGEQFF
TGTGCCAGTAGTATACTACTAGCGGGAGGTGAGCAGTTCTTC
>.|TRBV19|few|TRBJ2-7
CASSMGPRTATTSSTF
TGTGCCAGTAGTATGGGACCTCGGACAGCTACTACGAGCAGTACCTTC
>TRBD2|TRBV19|.|TRBJ2-1
CAVGAGGLDEQFF
TGTGCAGTGGGAGCGGGAGGGCTCGATGAGCAGTTCTTC
>.|TRBV5-1|.|TRBJ2-2
CASRLPAAGELFF
TGCGCCAGCAGACTCCCAGCGGCTGGGGAGCTGTTTTTT
>.|TRBV4-2|.|TRBJ2-7
CASSQGSVGWEQYF
TGTGCCAGCAGCCAGGGCTCTGTCGGCTGGGAGCAGTACTTC
>.|TRBV5-4|.|TRBJ1-4
CASSRQTETEKLFF
TGTGCCAGCAGCAGACAGACGGAGACTGAAAAACTGTTTTTT
>.|TRBV7-9|.|TRBJ1-1
CASSLGGTTEAFF
TGTGCCAGCAGCTTGGGGGGGACCACTGAAGCTTTCTTT
>TRBD1|TRBV10-3|.|TRBJ2-7
CAISDRDRGREQYF
TGTGCCATCAGCGATCGGGACAGGGGACGCGAGCAGTACTTC
>.|TRBV5-4|.|TRBJ2-1
CASSLSKAGGAYNEQFF
TGTGCCAGCAGCTTGTCGAAGGCGGGCGGAGCCTACAATGAGCAGTTCTTC
>TRBD1|TRBV2|.|TRBJ2-3
CASRGDSYTDTQYF
TGTGCCAGCAGAGGGGACAGCTACACAGATACGCAGTATTTT
>TRBD2|TRBV5-4|.|TRBJ2-3
CASSSLAGALGSTDTQYF
TGTGCCAGCAGCTCACTAGCGGGGGCGCTAGGATCTACAGATACGCAGTATTTT
>.|TRBV9|.|TRBJ1-2
CASSDYFRGYTF
TGTGCCAGCAGCGACTATTTCCGGGGCTACACCTTC
>.|TRBV20-1|.|TRBJ2-1
CSASIANEQFF
TGCAGTGCTAGTATAGCTAATGAGCAGTTCTTC
>TRBD2|TRBV6-1|.|TRBJ2-3
CASSPTSGVGDTQYF
TGTGCCAGCAGTCCGACTAGCGGGGTCGGAGATACGCAGTATTTT
>TRBD2|TRBV9|few|TRBJ2-2
CASSVGLGGANTGELFF
TGTGCCAGCAGCGTAGGTCTTGGGGGGGCGAACACCGGGGAGCTGTTTTTT
>TRBD1|TRBV5-6|.|TRBJ2-7
CASSAPDRAEQYF
TGTGCCAGCAGCGCCCCGGACAGGGCCGAGCAGTACTTC
>.|TRBV19|few|TRBJ1-5
CASSKGPSNQPQHF
TGTGCCAGTAGTAAGGGGCCGAGCAATCAGCCCCAGCATTTT
>TRBD1|TRBV7-2|.|TRBJ2-6
CASSPRDRHLGGANVLTF
TGTGCCAGCAGCCCCCGGGACAGGCACTTGGGCGGGGCCAACGTCCTGACTTTC
>.|TRBV7-3|.|TRBJ1-3
CASSPTGSGNTIYF
TGTGCCAGCAGCCCGACAGGTTCTGGAAACACCATATATTTT
>.|TRBV29-1|.|TRBJ2-3
CSVARAVNRDPDTQYF
TGCAGCGTTGCCAGAGCCGTGAACAGGGATCCAGATACGCAGTATTTT
>TRBD2|TRBV28|.|TRBJ2-7
CASSLYWGGFGDEQYF
TGTGCCAGCAGTTTATATTGGGGAGGGTTCGGGGACGAGCAGTACTTC
>.|TRBV28|.|TRBJ1-5
CASSLFGLAGDNQPQHF
TGTGCCAGCAGTTTATTCGGTCTGGCAGGGGACAATCAGCCCCAGCATTTT
>.|TRBV12-2|.|TRBJ1-5
CASRPGHSYQPQHF
TGTGCAAGTCGACCGGGACACTCATATCAGCCCCAGCATTTT
>.|TRBV7-8|.|TRBJ2-1
CASSLEASGQNNEQFF
TGTGCCAGCAGCTTGGAAGCCAGCGGCCAAAACAATGAGCAGTTCTTC
>TRBD1|TRBV28|.|TRBJ1-1
CASSHRDRGKYTEAFF
TGTGCCAGCAGTCACCGGGACAGGGGGAAGTACACTGAAGCTTTCTTT
>.|TRBV7-2|once|TRBJ2-1
CASSLVGGYNEQFF
TGTGCCAGCAGCTTAGTCGGGGGCTACAATGAGCAGTTCTTC
>.|TRBV30|.|TRBJ1-2
CAWSEPIDGYTF
TGTGCCTGGAGTGAACCTATAGATGGCTACACCTTC
>TRBD2|TRBV7-8|.|TRBJ2-2
CASSLGAGGPNTGELFF
TGTGCCAGCAGCTTGGGAGCGGGAGGTCCGAACACCGGGGAGCTGTTTTTT
>TRBD2|TRBV7-9|once|TRBJ2-7
CASSPASGSGTYEQYF
TGTGCCAGCAGCCCGGCTAGCGGGAGTGGGACCTACGAGCAGTACTTC
>TRBD1|TRBV4-2|.|TRBJ1-1
CASRQQGARDTEAFF
TGTGCCAGCAGGCAACAGGGGGCGAGAGACACTGAAGCTTTCTTT
>TRBD1|TRBV15|few|TRBJ2-7
CATTDRGSSYEQYF
TGTGCCACCACGGACAGGGGGAGCTCCTACGAGCAGTACTTC
>.|TRBV9|.|TRBJ2-7
CASSVRLGTSYEQYF
TGTGCCAGCAGCGTACGTTTGGGCACCTCCTACGAGCAGTACTTC
>TRBD1|TRBV11-2|.|TRBJ2-7
CASSLSGTGYEQYF
TGTGCCAGCAGCTTAAGTGGGACAGGGTATGAGCAGTACTTC
>TRBD1|TRBV5-1|once|TRBJ2-5
CASSTPGTARETQYF
TGCGCCAGCAGCACCCCCGGGACAGCCAGGGAGACCCAGTACTTC
>.|TRBV7-9|.|TRBJ1-4
CASREGPGVGELFF
TGTGCCAGTAGGGAGGGACCGGGAGTAGGGGAACTGTTTTTT
>.|TRBV5-6|.|TRBJ2-2
CASSSAGELFF
TGTGCCAGCAGCTCGGCCGGGGAGCTGTTTTTT
>.|TRBV9|.|TRBJ2-1
CASSLGYLNNEQFF
TGTGCCAGCAGCCTCGGTTACTTAAACAATGAGCAGTTCTTC
>TRBD1|TRBV7-9|.|TRBJ1-1
CASSLGQGNTEAFF
TGTGCCAGCAGCCTAGGACAGGGGAACACTGAAGCTTTCTTT
>.|TRBV5-6|few|TRBJ1-1
CASSLLRAEAFF
TGTGCCAGCAGCTTACTACGGGCTGAAGCTTTCTTT
>.|TRBV27|.|TRBJ2-2
CASSLSEAGELFF
TGTGCCAGCAGTTTATCCGAGGCCGGGGAGCTGTTTTTT
>.|TRBV7-3|.|TRBJ2-3
CASSFFSGNTDTQYF
TGTGCCAGCAGCTTCTTTTCGGGAAACACAGATACGCAGTATTTT
>.|TRBV19|.|TRBJ1-1
CASSPSPTVMNTEAFF
TGTGCCAGTAGCCCATCCCCGACAGTTATGAACACTGAAGCTTTCTTT